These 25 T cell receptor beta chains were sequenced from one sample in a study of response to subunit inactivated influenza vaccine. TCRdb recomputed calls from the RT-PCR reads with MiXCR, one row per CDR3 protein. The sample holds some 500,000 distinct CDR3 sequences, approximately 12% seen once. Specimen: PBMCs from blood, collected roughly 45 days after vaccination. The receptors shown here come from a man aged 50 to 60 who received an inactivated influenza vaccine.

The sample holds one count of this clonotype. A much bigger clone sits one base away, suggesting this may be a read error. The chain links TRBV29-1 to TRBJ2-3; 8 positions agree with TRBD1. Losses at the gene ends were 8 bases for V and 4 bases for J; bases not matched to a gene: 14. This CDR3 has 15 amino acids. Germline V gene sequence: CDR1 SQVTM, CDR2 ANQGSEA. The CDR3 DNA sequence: TGCAGCCATCCTTTTGGACAGGGTAGCCCAGATACGCAGTATTTT. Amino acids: CSHPFGQGSPDTQYF.

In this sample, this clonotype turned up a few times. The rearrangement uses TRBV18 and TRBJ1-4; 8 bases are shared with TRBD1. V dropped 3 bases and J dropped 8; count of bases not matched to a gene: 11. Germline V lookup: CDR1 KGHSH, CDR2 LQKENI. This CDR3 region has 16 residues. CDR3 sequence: CASSPFGQGGEEKLFF. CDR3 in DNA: TGTGCCAGCTCACCCTTCGGACAGGGCGGGGAGGAAAAACTGTTTTTT. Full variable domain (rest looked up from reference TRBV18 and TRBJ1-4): NAGVMQNPRHLVRRRGQEARLRCSPMKGHSHVYWYRQLPEEGLKFMVYLQKENIIDESGMPKERFSAEFPKEGPSILRIQQVVRGDSAAYFCASSPFGQGGEEKLFFGSGTQLSVL.

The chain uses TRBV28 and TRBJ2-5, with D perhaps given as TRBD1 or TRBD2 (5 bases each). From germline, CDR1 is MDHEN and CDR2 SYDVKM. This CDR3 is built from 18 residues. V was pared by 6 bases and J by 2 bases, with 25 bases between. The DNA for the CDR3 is TGTGCCAGCAGGTCATTGGGACCGGGAATTTCCTTTCAAGAGACCCAGTACTTC. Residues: CASRSLGPGISFQETQYF. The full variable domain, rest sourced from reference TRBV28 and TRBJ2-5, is DVKVTQSSRYLVKRTGEKVFLECVQDMDHENMFWYRQDPGLGLRLIYFSYDVKMKEKGDIPEGYSVSREKKERFSLILESASTNQTSMYLCASRSLGPGISFQETQYFGPGTRLLVL.

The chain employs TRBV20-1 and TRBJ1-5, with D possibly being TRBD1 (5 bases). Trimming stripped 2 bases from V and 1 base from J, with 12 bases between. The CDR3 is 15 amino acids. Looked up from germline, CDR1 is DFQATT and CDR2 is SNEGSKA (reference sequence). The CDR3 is CSARPPGHSNQPQHF. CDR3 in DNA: TGCAGTGCTAGACCCCCCGGACACAGCAATCAGCCCCAGCATTTT.

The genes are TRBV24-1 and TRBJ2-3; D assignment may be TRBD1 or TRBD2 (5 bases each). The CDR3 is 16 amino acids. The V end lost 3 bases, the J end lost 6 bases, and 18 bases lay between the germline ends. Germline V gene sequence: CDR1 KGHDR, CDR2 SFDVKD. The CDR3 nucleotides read TGTGCCACCAGTGATCCCGGTGGGGGAACTGCCGATACGCAGTATTTT. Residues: CATSDPGGGTADTQYF.

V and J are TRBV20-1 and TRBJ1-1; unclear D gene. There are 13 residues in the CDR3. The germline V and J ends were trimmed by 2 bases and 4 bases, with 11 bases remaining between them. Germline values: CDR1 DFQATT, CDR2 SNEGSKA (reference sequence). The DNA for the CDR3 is TGCAGTGCTAGATTGCCGGCCCTCACTGAAGCTTTCTTT. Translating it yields CSARLPALTEAFF.

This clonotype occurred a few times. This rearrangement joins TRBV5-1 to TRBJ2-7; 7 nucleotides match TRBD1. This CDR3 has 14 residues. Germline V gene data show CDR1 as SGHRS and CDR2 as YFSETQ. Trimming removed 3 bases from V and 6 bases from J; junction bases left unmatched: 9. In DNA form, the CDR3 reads TGCGCCAGCAGCTCGGACCAGGGGGTGAGCGAGCAGTACTTC. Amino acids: CASSSDQGVSEQYF.

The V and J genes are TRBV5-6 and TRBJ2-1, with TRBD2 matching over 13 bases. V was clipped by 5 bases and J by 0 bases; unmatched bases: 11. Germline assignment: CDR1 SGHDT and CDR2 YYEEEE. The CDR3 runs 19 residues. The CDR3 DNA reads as TGTGCCAGCAGGGGACGGGGACTAGCGGGATTAAGCTCCTACAATGAGCAGTTCTTC. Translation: CASRGRGLAGLSSYNEQFF.

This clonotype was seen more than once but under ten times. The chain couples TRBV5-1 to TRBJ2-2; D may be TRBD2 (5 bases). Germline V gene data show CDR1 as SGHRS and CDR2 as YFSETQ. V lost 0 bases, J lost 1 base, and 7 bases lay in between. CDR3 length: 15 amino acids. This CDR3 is CASSLGERNTGELFF. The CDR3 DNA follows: TGCGCCAGCAGCTTGGGGGAGCGGAACACCGGGGAGCTGTTTTTT.

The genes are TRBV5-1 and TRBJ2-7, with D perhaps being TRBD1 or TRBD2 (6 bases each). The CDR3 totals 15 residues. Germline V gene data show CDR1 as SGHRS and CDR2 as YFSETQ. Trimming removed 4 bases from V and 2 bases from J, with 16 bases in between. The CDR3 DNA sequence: TGCGCCAGCAGCACTGGAGGGGGACTCCCCTACGAGCAGTACTTC. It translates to CASSTGGGLPYEQYF.

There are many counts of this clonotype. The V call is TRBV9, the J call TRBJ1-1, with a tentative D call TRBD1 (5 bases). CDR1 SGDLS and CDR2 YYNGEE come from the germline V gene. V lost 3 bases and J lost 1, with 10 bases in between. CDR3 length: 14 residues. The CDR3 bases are TGTGCCAGCAGCGCCGTTACAGGGAACACTGAAGCTTTCTTT. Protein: CASSAVTGNTEAFF.

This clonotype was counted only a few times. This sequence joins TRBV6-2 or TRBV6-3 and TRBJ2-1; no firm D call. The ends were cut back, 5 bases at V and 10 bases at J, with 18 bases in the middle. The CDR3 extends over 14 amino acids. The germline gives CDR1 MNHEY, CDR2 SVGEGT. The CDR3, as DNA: TGTGCCAGCAGTCCAACAAGGGAAACAAGAGAGCAGTTCTTC. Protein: CASSPTRETREQFF.

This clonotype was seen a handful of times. The CDR3 sequence is CASSLVPGLHTGANVLTF. The CDR3 DNA reads TGCGCCAGCAGCTTAGTACCGGGACTTCATACTGGGGCCAACGTCCTGACTTTC. The J gene is TRBJ2-6, the V gene TRBV5-1; tentatively, D is TRBD2 (6 bases). The germline CDR1 and CDR2 sequences are SGHRS and YFSETQ. Trimming removed 2 bases at V and 2 bases at J, with 17 bases between. The CDR3 loop spans 18 amino acids. Looking up the rest from reference TRBV5-1 and TRBJ2-6 gives the full variable domain: KAGVTQTPRYLIKTRGQQVTLSCSPISGHRSVSWYQQTPGQGLQFLFEYFSETQRNKGNFPGRFSGRQFSNSRSEMNVSTLELGDSALYLCASSLVPGLHTGANVLTFGAGSRLTVL.

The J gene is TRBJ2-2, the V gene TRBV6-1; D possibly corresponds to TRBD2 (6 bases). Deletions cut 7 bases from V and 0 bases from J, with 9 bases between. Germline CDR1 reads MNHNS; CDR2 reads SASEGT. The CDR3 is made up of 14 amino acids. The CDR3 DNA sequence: TGTGCCAGCAAAAGGACTACGAACACCGGGGAGCTGTTTTTT. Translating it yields CASKRTTNTGELFF.

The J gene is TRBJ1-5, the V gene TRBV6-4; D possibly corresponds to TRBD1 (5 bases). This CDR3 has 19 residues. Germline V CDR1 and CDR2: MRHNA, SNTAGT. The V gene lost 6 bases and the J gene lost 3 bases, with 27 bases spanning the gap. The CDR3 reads CASSHGTTYGEVNNQPQHF. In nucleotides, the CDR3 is TGTGCCAGCAGCCACGGGACGACTTACGGGGAGGTGAACAATCAGCCCCAGCATTTT.

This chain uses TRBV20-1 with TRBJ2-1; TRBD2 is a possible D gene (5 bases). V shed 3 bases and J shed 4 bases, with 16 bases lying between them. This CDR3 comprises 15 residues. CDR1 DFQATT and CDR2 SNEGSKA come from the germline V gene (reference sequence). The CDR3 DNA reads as TGCAGTGCTAGGTCTGGAGAGACGGGATACAATGAGCAGTTCTTC. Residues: CSARSGETGYNEQFF.

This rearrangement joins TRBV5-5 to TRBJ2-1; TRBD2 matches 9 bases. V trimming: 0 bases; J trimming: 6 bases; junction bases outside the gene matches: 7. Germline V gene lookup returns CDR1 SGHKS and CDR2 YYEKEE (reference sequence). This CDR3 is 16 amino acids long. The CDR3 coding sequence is TGTGCCAGCAGCTTGGTAGCGGGAGATCGAGGCAATGAGCAGTTCTTC. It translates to CASSLVAGDRGNEQFF.

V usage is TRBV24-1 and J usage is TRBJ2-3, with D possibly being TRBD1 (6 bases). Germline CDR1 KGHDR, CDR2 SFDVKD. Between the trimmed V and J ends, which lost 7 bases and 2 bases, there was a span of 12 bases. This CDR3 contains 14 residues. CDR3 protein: CATRTGGTTDTQYF. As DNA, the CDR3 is TGTGCCACCAGGACAGGCGGAACCACAGATACGCAGTATTTT.

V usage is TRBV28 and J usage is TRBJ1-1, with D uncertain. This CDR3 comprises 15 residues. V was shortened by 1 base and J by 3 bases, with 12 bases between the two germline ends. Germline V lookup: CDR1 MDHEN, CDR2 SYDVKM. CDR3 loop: CASSLSPRRDTEAFF. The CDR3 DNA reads TGTGCCAGCAGTTTATCACCCCGGCGCGACACTGAAGCTTTCTTT.

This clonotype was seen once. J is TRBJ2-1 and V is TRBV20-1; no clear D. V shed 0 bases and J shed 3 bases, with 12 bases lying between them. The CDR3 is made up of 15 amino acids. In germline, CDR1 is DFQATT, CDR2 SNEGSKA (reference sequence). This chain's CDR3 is CSARDPRVGYNEQFF. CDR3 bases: TGCAGTGCTAGAGACCCTAGGGTCGGCTACAATGAGCAGTTCTTC.

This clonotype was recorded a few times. CDR3 DNA: TGTGCCAGCAGTTACACCCGGGACACCAACACCGGGGAGCTGTTTTTT. Translation gives CASSYTRDTNTGELFF. The J gene is TRBJ2-2, the V gene TRBV6-2 or TRBV6-3; perhaps TRBD1 as D (6 bases). Germline V gene lookup returns CDR1 MNHEY and CDR2 SVGEGT. The V end was cut by 2 bases, the J end by 2 bases, with 12 bases between. The CDR3 consists of 16 residues.

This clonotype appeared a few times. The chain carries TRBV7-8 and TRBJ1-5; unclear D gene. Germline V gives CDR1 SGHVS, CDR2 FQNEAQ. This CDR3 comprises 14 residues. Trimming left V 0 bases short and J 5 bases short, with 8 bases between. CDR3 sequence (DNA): TGTGCCAGCAGCTTAGCGTTCCCCTATCAGCCCCAGCATTTT. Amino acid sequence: CASSLAFPYQPQHF.

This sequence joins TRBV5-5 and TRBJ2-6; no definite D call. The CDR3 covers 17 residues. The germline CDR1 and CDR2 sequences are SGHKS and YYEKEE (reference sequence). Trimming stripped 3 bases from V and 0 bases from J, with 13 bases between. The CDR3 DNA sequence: TGTGCCAGCAGCTCGGCCACATTAAGCTCTGGGGCCAACGTCCTGACTTTC. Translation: CASSSATLSSGANVLTF.

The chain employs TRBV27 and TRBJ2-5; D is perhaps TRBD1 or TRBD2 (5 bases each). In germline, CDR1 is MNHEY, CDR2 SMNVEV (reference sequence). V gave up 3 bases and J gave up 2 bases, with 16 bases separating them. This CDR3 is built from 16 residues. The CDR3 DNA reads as TGTGCCAGCAGTTTTATTGGGGGTGGGATTCAAGAGACCCAGTACTTC. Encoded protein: CASSFIGGGIQETQYF.

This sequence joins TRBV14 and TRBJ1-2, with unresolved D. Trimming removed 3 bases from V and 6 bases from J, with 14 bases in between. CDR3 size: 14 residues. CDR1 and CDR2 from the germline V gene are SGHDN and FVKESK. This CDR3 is CASSHFLRLDGYTF. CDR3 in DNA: TGTGCCAGCAGCCATTTTCTGAGGTTGGATGGCTACACCTTC.